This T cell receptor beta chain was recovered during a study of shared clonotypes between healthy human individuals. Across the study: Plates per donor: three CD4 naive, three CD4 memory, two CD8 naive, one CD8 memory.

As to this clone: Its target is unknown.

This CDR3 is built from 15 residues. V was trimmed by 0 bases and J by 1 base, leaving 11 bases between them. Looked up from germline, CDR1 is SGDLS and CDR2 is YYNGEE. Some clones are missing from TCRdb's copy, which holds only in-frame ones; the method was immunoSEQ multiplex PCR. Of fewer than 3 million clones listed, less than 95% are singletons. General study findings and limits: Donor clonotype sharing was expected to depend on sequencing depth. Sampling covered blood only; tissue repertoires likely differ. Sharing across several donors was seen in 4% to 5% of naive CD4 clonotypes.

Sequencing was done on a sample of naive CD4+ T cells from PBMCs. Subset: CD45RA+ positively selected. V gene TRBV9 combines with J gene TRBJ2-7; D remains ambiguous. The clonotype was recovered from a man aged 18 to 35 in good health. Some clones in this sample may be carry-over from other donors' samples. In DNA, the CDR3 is TGTGCCAGCAGCGTAGGGAATAGGGCTTCCTACGAGCAGTACTTC. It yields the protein CASSVGNRASYEQYF.